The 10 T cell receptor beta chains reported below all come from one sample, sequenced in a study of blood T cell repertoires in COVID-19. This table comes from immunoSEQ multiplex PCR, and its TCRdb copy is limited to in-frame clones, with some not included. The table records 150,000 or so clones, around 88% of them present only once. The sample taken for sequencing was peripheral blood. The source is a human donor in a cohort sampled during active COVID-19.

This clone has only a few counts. CDR3 protein: CASNKEGRDGYTF. DNA of the CDR3: TGTGCCAGTAATAAAGAGGGCAGGGATGGCTACACCTTC. The chain has TRBV19 and TRBJ1-2; a weak D match, TRBD1 (5 bases). The V gene lost 7 bases and the J gene lost 6 bases, with 15 bases spanning the gap. CDR1 and CDR2 from the germline V gene are LNHDA and SQIVND (reference sequence). This CDR3 has 13 residues.

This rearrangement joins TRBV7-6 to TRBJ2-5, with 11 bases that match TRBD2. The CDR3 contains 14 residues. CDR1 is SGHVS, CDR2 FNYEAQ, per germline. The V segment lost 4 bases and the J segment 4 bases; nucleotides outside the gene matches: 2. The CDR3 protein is CASSSLAGGETQYF. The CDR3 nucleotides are TGTGCCAGCAGCTCCCTAGCGGGAGGAGAGACCCAGTACTTC.

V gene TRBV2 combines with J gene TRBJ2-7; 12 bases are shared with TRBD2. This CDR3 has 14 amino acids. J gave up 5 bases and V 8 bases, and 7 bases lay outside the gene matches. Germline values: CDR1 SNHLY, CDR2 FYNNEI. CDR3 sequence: CASRLAGVKHEQYF. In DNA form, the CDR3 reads TGTGCCAGCCGACTAGCGGGAGTCAAACACGAGCAGTACTTC.

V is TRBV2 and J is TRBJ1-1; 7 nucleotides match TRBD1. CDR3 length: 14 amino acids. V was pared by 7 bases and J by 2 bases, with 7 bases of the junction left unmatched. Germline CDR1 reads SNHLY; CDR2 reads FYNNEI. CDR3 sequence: CASNTGDLNTEAFF. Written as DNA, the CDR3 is TGTGCCAGCAACACAGGGGACCTCAACACTGAAGCTTTCTTT. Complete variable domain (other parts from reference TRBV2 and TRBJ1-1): EPEVTQTPSHQVTQMGQEVILRCVPISNHLYFYWYRQILGQKVEFLVSFYNNEISEKSEIFDDQFSVERPDGSNFTLKIRSTKLEDSAMYFCASNTGDLNTEAFFGQGTRLTVV.

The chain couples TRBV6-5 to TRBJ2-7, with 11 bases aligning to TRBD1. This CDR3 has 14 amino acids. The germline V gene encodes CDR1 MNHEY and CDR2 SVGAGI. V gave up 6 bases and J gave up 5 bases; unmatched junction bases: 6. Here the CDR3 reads CASRGQGAFHEQYF. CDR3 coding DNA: TGTGCCAGCAGAGGACAGGGGGCATTCCACGAGCAGTACTTC.

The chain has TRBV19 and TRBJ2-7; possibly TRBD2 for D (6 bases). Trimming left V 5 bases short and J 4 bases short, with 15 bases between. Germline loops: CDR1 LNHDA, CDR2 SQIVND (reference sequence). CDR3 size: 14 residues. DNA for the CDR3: TGTGCCAGTAGTTTATCCGGGACTGAGTACGAGCAGTACTTC. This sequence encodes CASSLSGTEYEQYF.

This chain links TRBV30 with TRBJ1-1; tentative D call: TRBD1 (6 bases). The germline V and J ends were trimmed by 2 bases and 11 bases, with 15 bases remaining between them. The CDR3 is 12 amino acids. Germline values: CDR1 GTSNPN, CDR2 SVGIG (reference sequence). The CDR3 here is CAWSFRGAGAFF. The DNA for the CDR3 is TGTGCCTGGAGTTTTCGGGGGGCCGGGGCTTTCTTT.

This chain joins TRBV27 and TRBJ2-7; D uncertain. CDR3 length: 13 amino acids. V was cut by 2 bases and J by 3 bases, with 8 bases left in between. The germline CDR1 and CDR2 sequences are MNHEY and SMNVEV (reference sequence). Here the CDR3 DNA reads TGTGCCAGCAGTTTAGGCCGAAACTACGAGCAGTACTTC. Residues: CASSLGRNYEQYF.

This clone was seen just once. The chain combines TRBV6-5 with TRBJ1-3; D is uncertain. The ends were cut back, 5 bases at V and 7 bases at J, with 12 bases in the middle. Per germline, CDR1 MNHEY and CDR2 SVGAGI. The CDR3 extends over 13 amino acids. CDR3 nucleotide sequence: TGTGCCAGCAGTAGCGGCCCCCCGAACACCATATATTTT. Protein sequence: CASSSGPPNTIYF.

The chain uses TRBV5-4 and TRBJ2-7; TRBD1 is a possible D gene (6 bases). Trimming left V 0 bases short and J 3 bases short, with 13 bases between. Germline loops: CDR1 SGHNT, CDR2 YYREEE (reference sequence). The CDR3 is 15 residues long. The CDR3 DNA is TGTGCCAGCAGCTTGGGTACGGGACAAGACTACGAGCAGTACTTC. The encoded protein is CASSLGTGQDYEQYF.